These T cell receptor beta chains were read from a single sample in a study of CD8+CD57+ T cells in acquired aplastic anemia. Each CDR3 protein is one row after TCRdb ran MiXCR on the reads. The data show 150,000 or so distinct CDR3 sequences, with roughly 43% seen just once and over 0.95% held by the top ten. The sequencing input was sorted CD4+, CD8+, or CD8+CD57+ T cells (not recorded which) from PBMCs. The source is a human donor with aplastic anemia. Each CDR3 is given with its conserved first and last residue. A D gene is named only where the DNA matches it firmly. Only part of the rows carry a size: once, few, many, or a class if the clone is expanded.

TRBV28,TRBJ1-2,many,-,CASSLLANYGYTF,TGTGCCAGCAGTTTATTGGCTAACTATGGCTACACCTTC
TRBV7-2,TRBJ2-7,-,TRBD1,CASTQGQGPYEQYF,TGTGCCAGCACCCAAGGACAGGGGCCCTACGAGCAGTACTTC
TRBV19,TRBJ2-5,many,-,CASSRRWGRFSTQYF,TGTGCCAGTAGTCGGCGATGGGGGCGCTTTTCGACCCAGTACTTC
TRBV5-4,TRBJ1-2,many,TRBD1,CASSLDPGTVGDYTF,TGTGCCAGCAGCTTAGACCCCGGGACAGTTGGGGACTACACCTTC
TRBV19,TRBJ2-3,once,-,CASSMAEGAPDTQYF,TGTGCCAGTAGTATGGCGGAGGGTGCGCCAGATACGCAGTATTTT
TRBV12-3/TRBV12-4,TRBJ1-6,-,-,CASRSGLLPPLHF,TGTGCCAGCAGGTCGGGACTGCTTCCCCCCCTCCACTTT
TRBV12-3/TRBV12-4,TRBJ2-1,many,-,CASSLSGGEQFF,TGTGCCAGCAGTTTATCCGGGGGAGAGCAGTTCTTC
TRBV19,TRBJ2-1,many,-,CASSIYLGNNEQFF,TGTGCCAGTAGTATATACCTTGGGAACAATGAGCAGTTCTTC
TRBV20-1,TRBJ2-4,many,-,CSASDPTVAKNIQYF,TGCAGTGCTTCGGACCCCACGGTAGCCAAAAACATTCAGTACTTC
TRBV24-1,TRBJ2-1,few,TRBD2,CATSAGTSGYNEQFF,TGTGCCACCAGTGCCGGGACTAGCGGCTACAATGAGCAGTTCTTC
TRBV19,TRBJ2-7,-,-,CASSIAEDSYEQYF,TGTGCCAGTAGTATAGCTGAGGACTCCTACGAGCAGTACTTC
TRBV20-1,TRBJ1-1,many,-,CSARARGPTGALTEAFF,TGCAGTGCTAGAGCCCGCGGACCAACCGGGGCCCTCACTGAAGCTTTCTTT
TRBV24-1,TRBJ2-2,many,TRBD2,CATSDSGTSGGGRSTGELFF,TGTGCCACCAGTGATTCGGGGACTAGCGGGGGGGGTCGGTCGACCGGGGAGCTGTTTTTT
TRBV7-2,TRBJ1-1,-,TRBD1,CASSLARGRDRGYSEAFF,TGTGCCAGCAGCTTAGCGCGAGGTCGGGACAGGGGGTATTCTGAAGCTTTCTTT
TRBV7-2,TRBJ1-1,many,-,CASSPSRGNTEAFF,TGTGCCAGCAGCCCCTCTCGGGGTAACACTGAAGCTTTCTTT
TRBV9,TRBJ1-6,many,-,CASSVDWSSYNSPLHF,TGTGCCAGCAGCGTAGACTGGAGCTCCTATAATTCACCCCTCCACTTT
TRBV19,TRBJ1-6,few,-,CASSIDGGGGSPLHF,TGTGCCAGTAGTATAGATGGGGGAGGAGGATCACCCCTCCACTTT
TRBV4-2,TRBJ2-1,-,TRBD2,CASSQGGLAGGPWEQFF,TGTGCCAGCAGCCAAGGAGGGCTAGCGGGGGGGCCCTGGGAGCAGTTCTTC
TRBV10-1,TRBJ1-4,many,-,CASSDGGRGEKLFF,TGCGCCAGCAGTGACGGGGGGCGCGGAGAAAAACTGTTTTTT
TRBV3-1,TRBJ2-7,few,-,CASSQELRASSSYEQYF,TGTGCCAGCAGCCAAGAGCTCCGAGCGAGCTCCTCCTACGAGCAGTACTTC
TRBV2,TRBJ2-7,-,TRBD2,CASAGDEQYF,TGTGCCAGCGCGGGGGACGAGCAGTACTTC
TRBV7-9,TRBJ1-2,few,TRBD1,CASSVTGSVGYTF,TGTGCCAGCAGCGTGACAGGGTCGGTCGGCTACACCTTC
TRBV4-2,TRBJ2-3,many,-,CASSQELLDTQYF,TGTGCCAGCAGCCAAGAGCTGTTGGATACGCAGTATTTT
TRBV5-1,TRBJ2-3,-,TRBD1,CASSLARTGDYTDTQYF,TGCGCCAGCAGCTTGGCCCGGACAGGGGACTACACAGATACGCAGTATTTT
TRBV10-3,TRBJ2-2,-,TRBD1,CAISVSGGGTGELFF,TGTGCCATCAGTGTATCAGGGGGCGGCACCGGGGAGCTGTTTTTT
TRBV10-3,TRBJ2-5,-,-,CAIRGPPQETQYF,TGTGCCATCAGGGGACCGCCCCAAGAGACCCAGTACTTC
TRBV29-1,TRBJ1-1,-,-,CSVTGGGTEAFF,TGCAGCGTGACAGGAGGGGGCACTGAAGCTTTCTTT
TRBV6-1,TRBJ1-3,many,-,CASRPRSSGNTIYF,TGTGCCAGCAGACCCAGGAGCTCTGGAAACACCATATATTTT
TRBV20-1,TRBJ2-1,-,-,CSATTSRGHNEQFF,TGCAGTGCCACCACTTCCCGGGGGCACAATGAGCAGTTCTTC
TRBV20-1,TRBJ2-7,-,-,CSASEPVSSYEQYF,TGCAGTGCTAGTGAACCAGTGAGCTCCTACGAGCAGTACTTC
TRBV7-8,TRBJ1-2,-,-,CASSSRTAYGYTF,TGTGCCAGCAGCTCACGGACAGCTTATGGCTACACCTTC
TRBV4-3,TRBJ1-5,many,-,CASSPHPRARGNQPQHF,TGCGCCAGCAGCCCCCACCCCAGGGCACGTGGCAATCAGCCCCAGCATTTT
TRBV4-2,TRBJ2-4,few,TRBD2,CASSQATSLVYIQYF,TGTGCCAGCAGCCAAGCGACTAGCCTGGTTTACATTCAGTACTTC
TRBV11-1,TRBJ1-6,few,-,CASSLALLGGERPSSYNSPLHF,TGTGCCAGCAGCTTAGCGCTCCTCGGGGGCGAGCGACCTAGCTCCTATAATTCACCCCTCCACTTT
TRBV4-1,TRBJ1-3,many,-,CASSQLRTSGNTIYF,TGCGCCAGCAGCCAACTTCGAACCTCTGGAAACACCATATATTTT
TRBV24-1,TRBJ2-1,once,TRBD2,CAMKGAGSSYNEQFF,TGTGCTATGAAGGGAGCGGGGAGCTCCTACAATGAGCAGTTCTTC
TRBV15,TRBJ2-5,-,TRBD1,CATSRDRGQAETQYF,TGTGCCACCAGCAGAGACAGGGGGCAGGCGGAGACCCAGTACTTC
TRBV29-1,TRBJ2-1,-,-,CSVEGTATNEQFF,TGCAGCGTTGAAGGGACAGCTACGAATGAGCAGTTCTTC
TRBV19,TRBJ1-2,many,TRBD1,CASSQDRASYGYTF,TGTGCCAGTAGTCAGGACAGGGCCTCCTATGGCTACACCTTC
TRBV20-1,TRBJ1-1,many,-,CSARGVGAGDTEAFF,TGCAGTGCTAGGGGTGTCGGGGCTGGGGACACTGAAGCTTTCTTT
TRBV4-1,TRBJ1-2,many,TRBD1,CASSQGQGARPHYGYTF,TGCGCCAGCAGCCAAGGACAGGGGGCGCGCCCCCACTATGGCTACACCTTC
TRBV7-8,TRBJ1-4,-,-,CASSLVGRVHANEKLFF,TGTGCCAGCAGCTTAGTAGGCAGGGTGCATGCTAATGAAAAACTGTTTTTT
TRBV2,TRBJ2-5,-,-,CASFSLSWGRPSQYF,TGTGCCAGTTTTAGCCTTAGCTGGGGGCGACCGTCCCAGTACTTC
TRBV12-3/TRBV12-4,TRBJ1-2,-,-,CASSSNGYTF,TGTGCCAGCAGTTCCAATGGCTACACCTTC
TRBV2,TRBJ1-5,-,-,CASSSFRNSNQPQHF,TGTGCCAGCAGCAGCTTTCGCAATAGCAATCAGCCCCAGCATTTT
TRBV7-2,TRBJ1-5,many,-,CASSKGGGVNQPQHF,TGTGCCAGCAGTAAAGGAGGAGGGGTGAATCAGCCCCAGCATTTT
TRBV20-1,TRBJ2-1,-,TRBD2,CSARPSLAGGNEQFF,TGCAGTGCTAGACCCTCACTAGCGGGGGGCAATGAGCAGTTCTTC
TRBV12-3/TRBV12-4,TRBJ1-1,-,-,CASNLGGSEAFF,TGTGCCAGCAACTTGGGGGGGTCTGAAGCTTTCTTT
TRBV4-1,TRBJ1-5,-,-,CASDHGIRNSNQPQHF,TGCGCCAGCGACCACGGTATAAGAAATAGCAATCAGCCCCAGCATTTT
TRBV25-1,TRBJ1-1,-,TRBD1,CASSQTGLNTEAFF,TGTGCCAGCAGTCAGACAGGGCTGAACACTGAAGCTTTCTTT
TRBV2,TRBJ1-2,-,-,CASTPGLSGNTF,TGTGCCAGCACCCCGGGCCTCTCTGGAAACACCTTC
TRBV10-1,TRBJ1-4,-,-,CASSASRIPNEELFF,TGCGCCAGCAGTGCCAGCAGGATACCTAATGAAGAACTGTTTTTT
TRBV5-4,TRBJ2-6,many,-,CASSLGGIRGSGANVLTF,TGTGCCAGCAGCTTGGGGGGCATAAGAGGCTCTGGGGCCAACGTCCTGACTTTC
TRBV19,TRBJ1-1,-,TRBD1,CASSNRQGSTFF,TGTGCCAGTTCGAATCGACAGGGTTCAACTTTCTTT
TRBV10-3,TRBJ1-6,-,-,CAMRDGSSPLHF,TGTGCCATGCGGGACGGTAGTTCACCCCTCCACTTT
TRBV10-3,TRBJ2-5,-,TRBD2,CAIRWTSGGQETQYF,TGTGCCATCAGGTGGACTAGCGGGGGGCAAGAGACCCAGTACTTC
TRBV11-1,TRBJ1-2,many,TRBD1,CASSATIGQGYGYTF,TGTGCCAGCAGCGCAACCATCGGACAGGGCTATGGCTACACCTTC
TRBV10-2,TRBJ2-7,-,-,CASQRGEQYF,TGCGCCAGCCAAAGGGGTGAGCAGTACTTC
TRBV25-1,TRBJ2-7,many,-,CASSPLGGFNEQYF,TGTGCCAGCAGTCCCCTAGGGGGTTTCAACGAGCAGTACTTC
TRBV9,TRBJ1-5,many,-,CASSAVGGLNQPQHF,TGTGCCAGCAGCGCCGTGGGGGGCTTGAATCAGCCCCAGCATTTT